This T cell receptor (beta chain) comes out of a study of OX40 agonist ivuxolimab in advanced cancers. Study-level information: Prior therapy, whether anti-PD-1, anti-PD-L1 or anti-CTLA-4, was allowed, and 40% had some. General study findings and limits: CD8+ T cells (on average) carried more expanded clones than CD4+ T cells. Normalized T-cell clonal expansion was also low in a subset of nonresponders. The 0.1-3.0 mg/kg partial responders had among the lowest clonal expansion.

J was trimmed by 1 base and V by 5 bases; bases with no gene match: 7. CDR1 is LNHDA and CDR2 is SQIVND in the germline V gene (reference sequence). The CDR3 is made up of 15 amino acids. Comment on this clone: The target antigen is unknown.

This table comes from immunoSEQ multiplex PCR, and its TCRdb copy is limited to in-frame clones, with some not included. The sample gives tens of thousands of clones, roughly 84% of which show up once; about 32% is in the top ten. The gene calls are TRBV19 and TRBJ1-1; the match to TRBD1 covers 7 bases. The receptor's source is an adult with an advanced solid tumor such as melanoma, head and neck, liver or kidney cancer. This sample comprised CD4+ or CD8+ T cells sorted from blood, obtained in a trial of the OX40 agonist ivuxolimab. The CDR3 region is CASSGMGQQNTEAFF. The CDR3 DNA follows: TGTGCCAGTAGTGGGATGGGACAGCAGAACACTGAAGCTTTCTTT. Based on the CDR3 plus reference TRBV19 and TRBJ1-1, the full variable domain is DGGITQSPKYLFRKEGQNVTLSCEQNLNHDAMYWYRQDPGQGLRLIYYSQIVNDFQKGDIAEGYSVSREKKESFPLTVTSAQKNPTAFYLCASSGMGQQNTEAFFGQGTRLTVV.